This TCR beta chain was found in a study of shared clonotypes between healthy human individuals. Background on the study: The people who gave samples were two women and a few men aged 18 to 49.

Generated by immunoSEQ multiplex PCR, the TCRdb table keeps only in-frame clones and is missing some. This sample has 1.6 million or so clones; around 97% occur once, and the top ten carry over 1%. Trimming shortened V by 6 bases and J by 2 bases, and 14 bases separated the two germline ends. Germline values: CDR1 MNHEY, CDR2 SVGAGI. CDR3 length: 14 residues. Points from the study as a whole: The sole specimen, blood, was sampled, and tissue repertoires likely differ.

Comments on this clone: What it binds is unknown.

V usage is TRBV6-5 and J usage is TRBJ2-7; D possibly corresponds to TRBD1 (6 bases). This TCR derives from a man under 40 in good health. The sequenced sample was naive CD4+ T cells sorted from blood. Subset meaning: CD45RA+ positively selected. The CDR3 reads CASRTTGSPYEQYF. CDR3 coding DNA: TGTGCCAGCAGGACTACAGGGTCCCCCTACGAGCAGTACTTC.